This T cell receptor (beta chain) came from a study of blood T cell repertoires in COVID-19. Study in general: There were acute and convalescent COVID-19 samples, and they came from the United States, Italy and Spain. PBMCs, B-cell-depleted T cells, or T cells provided the cDNA or gDNA that made up the material.

Authors' processing steps: Amplifying reference gene primers gave estimates of nucleated cell counts. TCRdb keeps only in-frame clones here, not all; method: immunoSEQ multiplex PCR. That table supplies the V and J calls and clone size; D and trimming were determined from the DNA. The profile shows about 210,000 clones, 65% to 85% of them singletons. Germline V gene data show CDR1 as MNHEY and CDR2 as SMNVEV (reference sequence). Trimming removed 8 bases at V and 4 bases at J, with 20 bases between. CDR3 size: 15 residues. The receptor's source is a human donor in a cohort sampled during active COVID-19. The sample consisted of peripheral blood. The J gene is TRBJ1-2, the V gene TRBV27, with D perhaps TRBD1 (6 bases). CDR3 in amino acids: CASLTGTPKGYGYTF. The DNA of the CDR3 is TGTGCCAGCTTGACCGGGACACCAAAGGGCTATGGCTACACCTTC.